The 25 T cell receptor beta chains in this list originate from one sample, sequenced in a study of shared clonotypes between healthy human individuals. The table came from immunoSEQ multiplex PCR; TCRdb's copy has only in-frame clones and leaves some out. Here the sample spans some 1,100,000 clones, around 82% being singletons. Sequenced input: memory CD4+ T cells from PBMCs. Subset of the sample: CD45RA-negative fraction. Receptors originate from a man aged 18 to 30 in good health. Some clones in this sample may be carry-over from other donors' samples.

The rearrangement uses TRBV23-1 and TRBJ2-5; 11 bases are a match to TRBD2. TRBV23-1 is marked as an open reading frame, function uncertain. The CDR3 totals 15 residues. J was trimmed by 3 bases and V by 6 bases; bases with no gene match: 6. The CDR3 DNA follows: TGCGCCAGCAGAAAGGGACTAGCGGTTAAAGAGACCCAGTACTTC. Translation: CASRKGLAVKETQYF.

To note about this clone: This may come from a read error, since a much larger clone is one base off. The chain couples TRBV2 to TRBJ2-3, with 15 bases that match TRBD2. Germline V gives CDR1 SNHLY, CDR2 FYNNEI. Germline trimming cut 8 bases from V and 4 bases from J; bases unmatched to any gene: 4. This CDR3 is built from 15 residues. The CDR3 sequence: CASGLAGGRADTQYF. CDR3 nucleotide sequence: TGTGCCAGCGGACTAGCGGGAGGGAGGGCAGATACGCAGTATTTT.

The genes are TRBV30 and TRBJ2-6, with TRBD1 matching 9 bases. V was pared by 2 bases and J by 1 base, with 9 bases of the junction left unmatched. CDR3 length: 18 amino acids. CDR1 GTSNPN and CDR2 SVGIG come from the germline V gene (reference sequence). CDR3 DNA: TGTGCCTGGAGTCCTTGGGGGACAGGGTTTTCTGGGGCCAACGTCCTGACTTTC. Translation gives CAWSPWGTGFSGANVLTF. The complete variable domain, with remaining parts taken from reference TRBV30 and TRBJ2-6, reads SQTIHQWPATLVQPVGSPLSLECTVEGTSNPNLYWYRQAAGRGLQLLFYSVGIGQISSEVPQNLSASRPQDRQFILSSKKLLLSDSGFYLCAWSPWGTGFSGANVLTFGAGSRLTVL.

In DNA form, the CDR3 reads TGTGCCAGCAGCTCCATGTTCGGCCAGGGGAACACTGAAGCTTTCTTT. Protein: CASSSMFGQGNTEAFF. The V and J genes are TRBV7-8 and TRBJ1-1; D may be TRBD1 (5 bases). Trimming took 4 bases from V and 1 from J, leaving 16 bases between them. Germline lookup yields CDR1 SGHVS and CDR2 FQNEAQ. The CDR3 spans 16 residues.

V usage is TRBV7-9 and J usage is TRBJ1-2, with a weak D call TRBD1 (5 bases). Germline loops: CDR1 SEHNR, CDR2 FQNEAQ (reference sequence). This CDR3 contains 15 residues. The ends were cut back, 2 bases at V and 5 bases at J, with 15 bases in the middle. In nucleotides, the CDR3 is TGTGCCAGCAGCTTAAACAGGAACCAAGGGTATGGCTACACCTTC. Amino acids: CASSLNRNQGYGYTF.

The V gene is TRBV28, the J gene TRBJ2-3; the D is unclear. CDR1 is MDHEN, CDR2 SYDVKM, per germline. The V end was cut by 4 bases, the J end by 0 bases, with 5 bases between. This CDR3 contains 13 residues. CDR3 nucleotide sequence: TGTGCCAGCAGTTCCTCTAGCACAGATACGCAGTATTTT. Its protein product is CASSSSSTDTQYF.

V and J are TRBV4-1 and TRBJ1-2, with 7 nucleotides matching TRBD1. Trimming took 3 bases from V and 1 from J; bases not matched to a gene: 11. This CDR3 has 17 amino acids. Germline CDR1 is MGHRA and CDR2 is YSYEKL. The CDR3 is CASSQPARDSLNYGYTF. CDR3 DNA: TGCGCCAGCAGCCAGCCCGCCCGGGACAGTCTTAACTATGGCTACACCTTC.

The chain links TRBV5-1 to TRBJ2-3; the D gene could be TRBD1 or TRBD2 (5 bases each). Germline CDR1 is SGHRS and CDR2 is YFSETQ. The CDR3 consists of 15 residues. V shed 2 bases and J shed 4 bases, with 14 bases lying between them. This CDR3 reads CASSLGTADADTQYF. In DNA, the CDR3 is TGCGCCAGCAGCTTAGGGACCGCCGACGCAGATACGCAGTATTTT. Complete variable domain (other parts from reference TRBV5-1 and TRBJ2-3): KAGVTQTPRYLIKTRGQQVTLSCSPISGHRSVSWYQQTPGQGLQFLFEYFSETQRNKGNFPGRFSGRQFSNSRSEMNVSTLELGDSALYLCASSLGTADADTQYFGPGTRLTVL.

This sequence joins TRBV2 and TRBJ2-5; D tentatively fits TRBD1 or TRBD2 (5 bases each). This CDR3 has 13 amino acids. Trimming took 5 bases from V and 5 from J, leaving 12 bases between them. Germline V gene lookup returns CDR1 SNHLY and CDR2 FYNNEI. The CDR3: CASSLSWGETQYF. CDR3 sequence (DNA): TGTGCCAGCAGTTTGAGCTGGGGGGAGACCCAGTACTTC.

There are a few counts of this clone. Other DNA variants within this sample encode the same CDR3. The J gene is TRBJ1-5, the V gene TRBV2; D is ambiguous. The V and J ends lost 4 bases and 0 bases respectively, with 7 bases between them. This CDR3 region has 14 residues. The germline V gene has CDR1 SNHLY and CDR2 FYNNEI. The CDR3 region has the DNA TGTGCCAGCAGTGGCGGGAATAGCAATCAGCCCCAGCATTTT. Its protein is CASSGGNSNQPQHF.

As regards this clone: A read error likely explains this, since a far larger clone differs by one base. This chain joins TRBV7-3 and TRBJ2-6; no reliable D call. The V and J ends lost 5 bases and 0 bases respectively, with 8 bases between them. Per the germline V gene, CDR1 is SGHTA and CDR2 is FQGTGA. The CDR3 totals 15 residues. CDR3 sequence: CASSPFLSGANVLTF. For the CDR3, the DNA is TGTGCCAGCAGCCCCTTCCTCTCTGGGGCCAACGTCCTGACTTTC.

V is TRBV27 and J is TRBJ1-4; D is ambiguous. Germline V lookup: CDR1 MNHEY, CDR2 SMNVEV (reference sequence). CDR3 length equals 16 residues. Trimming pared 4 bases from V and 0 bases from J, leaving 12 bases between. In DNA, the CDR3 is TGTGCCAGCAGTTCCGGCCAAGATGCAACTAATGAAAAACTGTTTTTT. Protein sequence: CASSSGQDATNEKLFF.

J is TRBJ1-1 and V is TRBV7-9; possible D gene TRBD1, 6 bases. Germline CDR1 reads SEHNR; CDR2 reads FQNEAQ (reference sequence). With 4 bases removed from V and 0 bases from J, the gap between germline ends came to 15 bases. The CDR3 consists of 16 residues. The DNA of the CDR3 is TGTGCCAGCAGCTCGAAGGACAGAGCAATGAACACTGAAGCTTTCTTT. This sequence encodes CASSSKDRAMNTEAFF.

This clone was counted only a few times. The gene calls are TRBV5-1 and TRBJ1-2; the D is unclear. V lost 7 bases to trimming and J lost 6 bases, with 16 bases between them. CDR3 length: 13 residues. Germline V gene data show CDR1 as SGHRS and CDR2 as YFSETQ. The DNA for the CDR3 is TGCGCCAGCTCCTCCCAGCGGGTCGATGGCTACACCTTC. It encodes CASSSQRVDGYTF.

The J gene is TRBJ2-5, the V gene TRBV2, with TRBD2 identical over 8 bases. The CDR3 runs to 15 residues. With 4 bases clipped from V and 4 bases from J, the junction kept 8 bases outside the gene matches. Germline V gene data show CDR1 as SNHLY and CDR2 as FYNNEI. CDR3 sequence: CASSASGRRGETQYF. In DNA, the CDR3 is TGTGCCAGCAGTGCGAGCGGGAGACGGGGAGAGACCCAGTACTTC.

The sample holds one count of this clone. The V call is TRBV11-2, the J call TRBJ2-3; D may correspond to TRBD1 or TRBD2 (5 bases each). The germline V gene encodes CDR1 SGHAT and CDR2 FQNNGV. Trimming removed 1 base from V and 8 bases from J, with 16 bases in between. CDR3 length: 15 residues. CDR3: CASSLGGAGMGTQYF. The CDR3 DNA is TGTGCCAGCAGCTTAGGAGGGGCCGGGATGGGTACGCAGTATTTT.

This clone occurred a few times. V is TRBV28 and J is TRBJ1-2; TRBD1 matches at 8 bases. The CDR3 is made up of 13 amino acids. Germline V gene sequence: CDR1 MDHEN, CDR2 SYDVKM. V lost 6 bases and J lost 4; bases outside the gene matches: 4. The DNA for the CDR3 is TGTGCCAGCAGGGGAGGGACAGGCTATGGCTACACCTTC. It translates to CASRGGTGYGYTF.

This clone appeared a few times. This chain links TRBV28 with TRBJ1-2; tentatively, D is TRBD1 (5 bases). CDR1 is MDHEN, CDR2 SYDVKM, per germline. Trimming pared 7 bases from V and 5 bases from J, leaving 26 bases between. The CDR3 extends over 17 amino acids. The CDR3 loop reads CASTQQAGGFPRYGYTF. The CDR3 DNA reads as TGTGCCAGCACCCAACAGGCGGGGGGATTCCCTAGATATGGCTACACCTTC.

The chain is built from TRBV29-1 and TRBJ2-3; TRBD2 matches at 7 bases. V lost 4 bases and J lost 1; bases outside the gene matches: 5. The CDR3 has 14 residues. CDR1 SQVTM and CDR2 ANQGSEA come from the germline V gene. CDR3 sequence (DNA): TGCAGCGTTGCACTAGCGAGACGCACAGATACGCAGTATTTT. Amino acid sequence: CSVALARRTDTQYF.

The chain carries TRBV5-4 and TRBJ2-2; 12 nucleotides align to TRBD2. Germline CDR1 reads SGHNT; CDR2 reads YYREEE (reference sequence). This CDR3 is 16 amino acids long. The trim removed 3 bases at V and 6 bases at J, leaving 6 bases unmatched. CDR3 in amino acids: CASSSLAGGPAGELFF. CDR3 in DNA: TGTGCCAGCAGCTCGCTAGCGGGAGGGCCGGCCGGGGAGCTGTTTTTT.

Turning to this clone: This specimen includes other DNA sequences encoding the same CDR3. The chain couples TRBV7-2 to TRBJ1-1; no firm D call. V lost 6 bases and J 2 bases, leaving 10 bases between the germline ends. Germline CDR1 reads SGHTA; CDR2 reads FQGNSA. CDR3 length: 13 residues. The CDR3 DNA sequence: TGTGCCAGCAGGATAGGTGGCAACACTGAAGCTTTCTTT. Residues: CASRIGGNTEAFF.

V and J are TRBV2 and TRBJ1-2; D unresolved. This CDR3 has 13 amino acids. Trimming stripped 4 bases from V and 0 bases from J, with 6 bases between. The germline CDR1 and CDR2 sequences are SNHLY and FYNNEI. The CDR3 sequence is CASSVETNYGYTF. Written as DNA, the CDR3 is TGTGCCAGCAGTGTAGAGACTAACTATGGCTACACCTTC.

This clone was picked up many times. The V call is TRBV10-3, the J call TRBJ2-7; 11 nucleotides agree with TRBD1. CDR3 size: 19 residues. V lost 6 bases, J lost 0 bases, and 16 bases stayed unmatched. The V gene's germline CDR1 is ENHRY and CDR2 SYGVKD. DNA for the CDR3: TGTGCCATCAGACCTTCCGGACAGGGGGCGCGTCAGGGCTCCTACGAGCAGTACTTC. Its translation is CAIRPSGQGARQGSYEQYF.

The chain has TRBV9 and TRBJ2-3; the D is unclear. CDR3 length equals 12 residues. Deletions cut 4 bases from V and 0 bases from J, with 3 bases between. The V gene's germline CDR1 is SGDLS and CDR2 YYNGEE. This chain's CDR3 is CASSMSTDTQYF. For the CDR3, the DNA is TGTGCCAGCAGCATGAGCACAGATACGCAGTATTTT.

The chain combines TRBV30 with TRBJ2-7; D is unclear. CDR1 and CDR2 (germline): GTSNPN, SVGIG (reference sequence). Between the trimmed V and J ends, which lost 2 bases and 3 bases, there was a span of 11 bases. The CDR3 extends over 13 amino acids. The chain's CDR3 is CAWSPDKYYEQYF. In DNA, the CDR3 is TGTGCCTGGAGTCCGGATAAATACTACGAGCAGTACTTC.